This record concerns one T cell receptor beta chain sequence. This entry comes from a study of blood T cell repertoires in COVID-19. Study in general: The United States, Italy and Spain supplied acute and convalescent COVID-19 samples. T cells, B-cell-depleted T cells, or PBMCs provided the cDNA or gDNA that served as material.

As handled by the study authors: Reference gene primer amplification yielded estimated nucleated cell counts. This table comes from immunoSEQ multiplex PCR, and its TCRdb copy is limited to in-frame clones, with some not included. V and J calls and clone size are those listed in that table; D and trimming were worked out from the DNA. Found here are 150,000 to 200,000 clones, about 86% of them singletons; the top ten hold roughly an eighth. From germline, CDR1 is MNHEY and CDR2 SVGAGI. The V and J ends lost 5 bases and 4 bases, in that order; junction bases with no gene match: 11. CDR3 size: 15 residues.

The source is a woman aged 70 to 79 with COVID-19, enrolled during active disease. Source material: peripheral blood. The chain couples TRBV6-5 to TRBJ2-7, with 7 bases lining up with TRBD1. The CDR3, as DNA: TGTGCCAGCAGTCTAAGTCTCGACAGGGTTTACGAGCAGTACTTC. This gives the protein CASSLSLDRVYEQYF.